A selection of T cell receptor beta chains follows, all from one sample in a study of beta chain features in type 1 diabetes. The table came from immunoSEQ multiplex PCR; TCRdb's copy has only in-frame clones and leaves some out. The table has more than 350,000 clones, about an eighth seen once. Sequencing input: naive CD4+ T cells from blood. The receptor source for this set is a woman aged 18-30 years in good health. Each CDR3 is given with its conserved first and last residue. A D gene is named only where the DNA matches it firmly. Some rows have no size entry. The others give once, few or many, or a class for an expanded clone.

clone size: few; D gene: TRBD1; J gene: TRBJ1-5; V gene: TRBV10-3; CDR3 DNA: TGTGCCATCAGTGGAGGACAGGGGCTCAATCAGCCCCAGCATTTT; CDR3 protein: CAISGGQGLNQPQHF
clone size: -; D gene: TRBD2; J gene: TRBJ2-7; V gene: TRBV2; CDR3 DNA: TGTGCCAGCAGTAGGGGACTAGCGGGAGGGAACGAGCAGTACTTC; CDR3 protein: CASSRGLAGGNEQYF
clone size: -; D gene: TRBD2; J gene: TRBJ2-1; V gene: TRBV7-2; CDR3 DNA: TGTGCCAGCAGCTTATCACTAGCGCAGGATGAGCAGTTCTTC; CDR3 protein: CASSLSLAQDEQFF
clone size: -; D gene: TRBD1; J gene: TRBJ1-5; V gene: TRBV2; CDR3 DNA: TGTGCCAGCAAAGGGACAGTGAATCAGCCCCAGCATTTT; CDR3 protein: CASKGTVNQPQHF
clone size: few; D gene: TRBD2; J gene: TRBJ2-1; V gene: TRBV7-2; CDR3 DNA: TGTGCCAGCAGCTTCGGGACTAGCGGGGGGCTACCGCAGTTCTTC; CDR3 protein: CASSFGTSGGLPQFF
clone size: few; D gene: -; J gene: TRBJ1-4; V gene: TRBV7-2; CDR3 DNA: TGTGCCAGCAGCTTAGAGCTAACTAATGAAAAACTGTTTTTT; CDR3 protein: CASSLELTNEKLFF
clone size: few; D gene: -; J gene: TRBJ1-1; V gene: TRBV27; CDR3 DNA: TGTGCCAGCAGCTCCAGGGTATGGACTGAAGCTTTCTTT; CDR3 protein: CASSSRVWTEAFF
clone size: few; D gene: -; J gene: TRBJ2-5; V gene: TRBV29-1; CDR3 DNA: TGCAGCGTTCTCCAGGGCCCTGAGACCCAGTACTTC; CDR3 protein: CSVLQGPETQYF
clone size: few; D gene: -; J gene: TRBJ2-1; V gene: TRBV29-1; CDR3 DNA: TGCAGCGGTCGATTCTACAATGAGCAGTTCTTC; CDR3 protein: CSGRFYNEQFF
clone size: few; D gene: -; J gene: TRBJ2-7; V gene: TRBV4-1; CDR3 DNA: TGCGCCAGCGGGACCGGGACAGAGCAGTACTTC; CDR3 protein: CASGTGTEQYF
clone size: -; D gene: -; J gene: TRBJ2-7; V gene: TRBV7-2; CDR3 DNA: TGTGCCAGCAGCTTAATGGCCGCAGGGCCGACCGCCTACGAGCAGTACTTC; CDR3 protein: CASSLMAAGPTAYEQYF
clone size: few; D gene: -; J gene: TRBJ1-4; V gene: TRBV13; CDR3 DNA: TGTGCCAGCAGCTTAAGGGTCTCCATCGGGGGAAGTGAAAAACTGTTTTTT; CDR3 protein: CASSLRVSIGGSEKLFF
clone size: -; D gene: TRBD1; J gene: TRBJ2-5; V gene: TRBV29-1; CDR3 DNA: TGCAGCGTTGAAATGGCAGGGGGCTTTGGAGAGACCCAGTACTTC; CDR3 protein: CSVEMAGGFGETQYF
clone size: few; D gene: TRBD2; J gene: TRBJ2-1; V gene: TRBV11-2; CDR3 DNA: TGTGCCAGCAGCCCTGGGACTAGGTCCTACAATGAGCAGTTCTTC; CDR3 protein: CASSPGTRSYNEQFF
clone size: few; D gene: TRBD2; J gene: TRBJ2-3; V gene: TRBV7-2; CDR3 DNA: TGTGCCAGCAGCTTAAGGCGGGAGTCGGATACGCAGTATTTT; CDR3 protein: CASSLRRESDTQYF
clone size: -; D gene: -; J gene: TRBJ2-3; V gene: TRBV18; CDR3 DNA: TGTGCCAGCTCAACAACAGATACGCAGTATTTT; CDR3 protein: CASSTTDTQYF
clone size: -; D gene: -; J gene: TRBJ1-4; V gene: TRBV29-1; CDR3 DNA: TGCAGCGTTGAAAGGCGTAAGGGAACTGAAAAACTGTTTTTT; CDR3 protein: CSVERRKGTEKLFF
clone size: -; D gene: TRBD1; J gene: TRBJ1-5; V gene: TRBV30; CDR3 DNA: TGTGCCTGGGGCTCCGGGACAGTGAATCAGCCCCAGCATTTT; CDR3 protein: CAWGSGTVNQPQHF
clone size: -; D gene: -; J gene: TRBJ2-1; V gene: TRBV30; CDR3 DNA: TGTGCCTGGAGAACCAGGGGCTCGGGCTCCTACAATGAGCAGTTCTTC; CDR3 protein: CAWRTRGSGSYNEQFF
clone size: -; D gene: -; J gene: TRBJ2-6; V gene: TRBV7-6; CDR3 DNA: TGTGCCAGCAGCGGGCACCGCTCCGGGGCCAACGTCCTGACTTTC; CDR3 protein: CASSGHRSGANVLTF